Following are 32 T cell receptor beta chains from one sample sequenced in a study of T cell changes during pregnancy in multiple sclerosis (dated by TCRdb to the late 2010s). Preparation of the library involved the immunoSEQ multiplex PCR assay. This immuneACCESS table, as held by TCRdb, lists in-frame sequences with V and J called but not all clones. Of the missing ones, under half trace to an unresolved V gene in checked studies; the others have no known cause. Within this sample are about 110,000 clones, with roughly 92% of them counted one time only. The ten largest clones add up to less than 4% of the sample. Sequencing was performed on peripheral blood, taken after pregnancy. Receptor source: a female donor with multiple sclerosis, enrolled in a pregnancy study.

The chain carries TRBV7-9 and TRBJ2-5, with TRBD2 matching 9 bases. Germline-derived CDR1 and CDR2 are SEHNR and FQNEAQ (reference sequence). V lost 2 bases, J lost 5 bases, and 6 bases stayed unmatched. This CDR3 spans 15 amino acids. The CDR3 bases are TGTGCCAGCAGCTTACTGCGGGGGGGCATGGAGACCCAGTACTTC. This gives the protein CASSLLRGGMETQYF.

This clone was seen a single time. The V and J genes are TRBV27 and TRBJ2-7; D is uncertain. Between the trimmed V and J ends, which lost 3 bases and 0 bases, there was a span of 9 bases. The germline V gene has CDR1 MNHEY and CDR2 SMNVEV (reference sequence). The CDR3 runs to 14 residues. For the CDR3, the DNA is TGTGCCAGCAGTTTTAGCCAGAACTCCTACGAGCAGTACTTC. Translated: CASSFSQNSYEQYF.

The rearrangement joins TRBV9 to TRBJ1-3, with 7 bases matching TRBD1. With V trimmed by 0 bases and J by 2 bases, 2 bases remained unmatched. This CDR3 region has 15 residues. Germline CDR1 reads SGDLS; CDR2 reads YYNGEE. CDR3 amino acids: CASSVDRGPGNTIYF. DNA of the CDR3: TGTGCCAGCAGCGTAGACAGGGGCCCTGGAAACACCATATATTTT.

The V gene is TRBV4-1, the J gene TRBJ1-5; 10 positions match TRBD1. Germline assignment: CDR1 MGHRA and CDR2 YSYEKL. CDR3 size: 16 residues. With 4 bases clipped from V and 2 bases from J, the junction kept 5 bases outside the gene matches. The CDR3 protein is CASSPPGTGGNQPQHF. CDR3 nucleotides: TGCGCCAGCAGCCCCCCCGGGACAGGGGGCAATCAGCCCCAGCATTTT.

This rearrangement joins TRBV6-5 to TRBJ2-2; TRBD1 aligns across 8 bases. V shed 6 bases and J 6 bases; nucleotides not matched to a gene: 9. The CDR3 has 15 residues. Looked up from germline, CDR1 is MNHEY and CDR2 is SVGAGI. CDR3 nucleotides: TGTGCCAGCAGAATTGAAACAGGGGGTCCCGGGGAGCTGTTTTTT. Protein sequence: CASRIETGGPGELFF.

With regard to this clone: At one of its ends the junction is not consistent with the germline gene, which may arise from a read error. J is TRBJ2-1 and V is TRBV11-2, with TRBD1 matching over 10 bases. This CDR3 region has 15 residues. From germline, CDR1 is SGHAT and CDR2 FQNNGV. CDR3 sequence reads: CASSLGQGDRNEQFF. The CDR3 DNA sequence: TGTGCCAGCAGTTTAGGACAGGGGGATCGGAATGAGCAGTTCTTC.

The rearrangement uses TRBV6-6 and TRBJ1-1; TRBD1 might be the D (6 bases). The V gene lost 10 bases and the J gene lost 5 bases, with 17 bases spanning the gap. This CDR3 is 13 amino acids long. Germline V CDR1 and CDR2: MNHNY, SVGAGI (reference sequence). The DNA of the CDR3 is TGTGCCACTACGACAGGTCTGGGGACTGAAGCTTTCTTT. Protein product: CATTTGLGTEAFF.

The CDR3 loop is CASSATGTASSYNSPLHF. CDR3 in DNA: TGTGCCAGCAGTGCAACCGGGACAGCCAGCTCCTATAATTCACCCCTCCACTTT. The chain uses TRBV9 and TRBJ1-6; TRBD1 matches at 7 bases. Trimming cost V 5 bases and J 0 bases; bases outside gene matches: 11. Germline CDR1 reads SGDLS; CDR2 reads YYNGEE. The CDR3 runs to 18 residues.

The chain combines TRBV2 with TRBJ2-1, with unresolved D. Deletions cut 1 base from V and 5 bases from J, with 6 bases between. The CDR3 runs to 13 residues. CDR1 is SNHLY, CDR2 FYNNEI, per germline. Here the CDR3 reads CASSEVTNNEQFF. The CDR3 DNA reads as TGTGCCAGCAGTGAAGTGACAAACAATGAGCAGTTCTTC.

The chain uses TRBV27 and TRBJ2-2, with D tentatively TRBD1 (5 bases). This CDR3 is built from 16 residues. CDR1 is MNHEY, CDR2 SMNVEV, per germline (reference sequence). With 8 bases removed from V and 3 bases from J, the gap between germline ends came to 19 bases. The CDR3 nucleotides are TGTGCCAGCGCGAAGCAGGGTTGGTATGACACCGGGGAGCTGTTTTTT. Translated, it gives CASAKQGWYDTGELFF.

The CDR3 DNA is TGTGCCAGCAGGAGCCAGGGGGGCTCTGGAAACACCATATATTTT. Amino acid sequence: CASRSQGGSGNTIYF. V usage is TRBV6-5 and J usage is TRBJ1-3; the match to TRBD1 covers 7 bases. Germline CDR1 is MNHEY and CDR2 is SVGAGI. CDR3 length: 15 residues. Trimming at V came to 6 bases and at J to 0 bases, leaving 5 bases not matched to a gene.

This chain links TRBV29-1 with TRBJ1-1, with 9 nucleotides matching TRBD1. The germline CDR1 and CDR2 sequences are SQVTM and ANQGSEA. V dropped 4 bases and J dropped 2; count of bases not matched to a gene: 5. The CDR3 has 14 residues. CDR3 sequence (DNA): TGCAGCGTTGGGACAGGGGCCCTAAACACTGAAGCTTTCTTT. It encodes CSVGTGALNTEAFF.

This clone was recorded only once. The chain is built from TRBV25-1 and TRBJ2-2, with 11 nucleotides matching TRBD1. The CDR3 totals 16 residues. The trim removed 3 bases at V and 3 bases at J, leaving 3 bases unmatched. Germline assignment: CDR1 MGHDK and CDR2 SYGVNS. DNA of the CDR3: TGTGCCAGCAGTGACATGGGACAGGGGGACACCGGGGAGCTGTTTTTT. Translation gives CASSDMGQGDTGELFF.

The rearrangement links TRBV9 to TRBJ1-2; 8 bases line up with TRBD1. Trimming took 0 bases from V and 8 from J; bases not matched to a gene: 12. CDR3 length: 16 amino acids. Germline loops: CDR1 SGDLS, CDR2 YYNGEE. CDR3 amino acids: CASSVEGGQGSSGYTF. CDR3 DNA sequence: TGTGCCAGCAGCGTAGAGGGCGGACAGGGCTCTTCCGGCTACACCTTC.

This clone was observed once. The chain employs TRBV15 and TRBJ1-5; TRBD1 might be the D (5 bases). Germline assignment: CDR1 LNHNV and CDR2 YYDKDF (reference sequence). Trimming took 3 bases from V and 3 from J, leaving 12 bases between them. CDR3 length: 15 residues. For the CDR3, the DNA is TGTGCCACCAGCAGTGGAGACAGAACCAATCAGCCCCAGCATTTT. Its translation: CATSSGDRTNQPQHF.

This sequence joins TRBV5-6 and TRBJ2-5, with 12 bases fitting TRBD2. This CDR3 contains 16 residues. Per germline, CDR1 SGHDT and CDR2 YYEEEE. J gave up 2 bases and V 4 bases, and 6 bases lay outside the gene matches. The CDR3 DNA reads as TGTGCCAGCAGCGGAAGACTAGCGGGGGCGCAAGAGACCCAGTACTTC. Its translation: CASSGRLAGAQETQYF. Variable domain in full (rest from reference TRBV5-6 and TRBJ2-5): DAGVTQSPTHLIKTRGQQVTLRCSPKSGHDTVSWYQQALGQGPQFIFQYYEEEERQRGNFPDRFSGHQFPNYSSELNVNALLLGDSALYLCASSGRLAGAQETQYFGPGTRLLVL.

A few counts support this clone. The CDR3 region has the DNA TGCGCCAGCAGCCGTATAACGGGACTAGCGGGGGTTGAGCAGTTCTTC. Amino acids: CASSRITGLAGVEQFF. V and J are TRBV4-1 and TRBJ2-1, with 14 bases identical to TRBD2. Germline assignment: CDR1 MGHRA and CDR2 YSYEKL. The CDR3 has 16 amino acids. With V trimmed by 4 bases and J by 9 bases, 8 bases remained unmatched.

The rearrangement links TRBV25-1 to TRBJ1-5; 8 bases line up with TRBD1. V lost 5 bases and J lost 2; bases outside the gene matches: 2. The germline V gene has CDR1 MGHDK and CDR2 SYGVNS. This CDR3 region has 14 residues. CDR3: CASSPGQGNQPQHF. Written as DNA, the CDR3 is TGTGCCAGCAGTCCGGGACAGGGCAATCAGCCCCAGCATTTT.

This sequence joins TRBV4-2 and TRBJ2-3, with TRBD2 identical over 10 bases. Germline lookup yields CDR1 LGHNA and CDR2 YNFKEQ. The V segment lost 4 bases and the J segment 0 bases; nucleotides outside the gene matches: 4. This CDR3 region has 16 residues. In DNA, the CDR3 is TGTGCCAGCAGCCTCGCTAGCGGGGGAAGCACAGATACGCAGTATTTT. The encoded protein is CASSLASGGSTDTQYF.

V usage is TRBV25-1 and J usage is TRBJ1-2, with TRBD1 identical over 7 bases. Germline trimming cut 3 bases from V and 4 bases from J; bases unmatched to any gene: 8. The CDR3 extends over 15 amino acids. Germline V gene lookup returns CDR1 MGHDK and CDR2 SYGVNS. CDR3 sequence (DNA): TGTGCCAGCAGTGATGAGGGGGCGGGAGGCTATGGCTACACCTTC. Amino acids: CASSDEGAGGYGYTF.

This chain connects TRBV19 to TRBJ2-1; TRBD2 matches at 12 bases. V trimming: 7 bases; J trimming: 5 bases; junction bases outside the gene matches: 6. CDR1 and CDR2 (germline): LNHDA, SQIVND (reference sequence). This CDR3 is built from 15 residues. CDR3 sequence: CASTYLAGGDNEQFF. The DNA of the CDR3 is TGTGCCAGTACCTACCTAGCGGGGGGGGACAATGAGCAGTTCTTC.

V and J are TRBV6-6 and TRBJ2-7; no definite D call. V was cut by 2 bases and J by 6 bases, with 14 bases left in between. CDR1 is MNHNY, CDR2 SVGAGI, per germline (reference sequence). The CDR3 length is 14 residues. The CDR3 coding sequence is TGTGCCAGCAGTTACACAAATATGGTCAGCGAGCAGTACTTC. This gives the protein CASSYTNMVSEQYF.

This clone was detected only a few times. The chain links TRBV7-3 to TRBJ2-2; perhaps TRBD1 as D (6 bases). Trimming shortened V by 6 bases and J by 1 base, and 12 bases separated the two germline ends. Germline lookup yields CDR1 SGHTA and CDR2 FQGTGA. This CDR3 comprises 15 residues. CDR3 protein: CASSDGTLNTGELFF. The DNA for the CDR3 is TGTGCCAGCAGTGACGGGACACTGAACACCGGGGAGCTGTTTTTT.

This clone showed up just once. This rearrangement joins TRBV19 to TRBJ1-1; unclear D gene. Trimming pared 3 bases from V and 2 bases from J, leaving 10 bases between. CDR1 and CDR2 (germline): LNHDA, SQIVND (reference sequence). The CDR3 consists of 14 residues. The CDR3 protein is CASSIPGRNTEAFF. The CDR3 nucleotides are TGTGCCAGTAGTATCCCCGGGAGAAACACTGAAGCTTTCTTT.

The genes are TRBV11-2 and TRBJ1-4; D perhaps matches TRBD1 (6 bases). The CDR3 length is 15 residues. Trimming removed 5 bases from V and 3 bases from J, with 13 bases in between. Germline V lookup: CDR1 SGHAT, CDR2 FQNNGV. CDR3 coding DNA: TGTGCCAGCAGCCTCCGAGACAGGTCTAATGAAAAACTGTTTTTT. Its translation is CASSLRDRSNEKLFF.

The chain is built from TRBV21-1 and TRBJ1-2; TRBD1, the table's D call, was not compared with the DNA. TRBV21-1 is a known pseudogene. The CDR3 is made up of 13 amino acids. CDR3 DNA: TGTGCCAGCAGCAACTATACAGAGTATGGCTACACCTTC. Amino acids: CASSNYTEYGYTF.

The rearrangement joins TRBV14 to TRBJ1-2; the match to TRBD1 covers 8 bases. Germline V gene lookup returns CDR1 SGHDN and CDR2 FVKESK. V trimming: 0 bases; J trimming: 3 bases; junction bases outside the gene matches: 6. The CDR3 sequence is 16 residues long. The CDR3 loop reads CASSQDRLQGDYGYTF. The CDR3 bases are TGTGCCAGCAGCCAAGATCGGCTACAGGGGGACTATGGCTACACCTTC.

V is TRBV9 and J is TRBJ1-1; tentatively, D is TRBD1 (5 bases). V lost 4 bases and J lost 1, with 20 bases in between. From germline, CDR1 is SGDLS and CDR2 YYNGEE. The CDR3 spans 17 residues. CDR3 sequence (DNA): TGTGCCAGCAGCCCCACAGGTGGTCAGGCGTCGAACACTGAAGCTTTCTTT. It is translated as CASSPTGGQASNTEAFF.

The V call is TRBV19, the J call TRBJ1-2; no clear D gene. V shed 8 bases and J shed 4 bases, with 8 bases lying between them. Per the germline V gene, CDR1 is LNHDA and CDR2 is SQIVND (reference sequence). The CDR3 extends over 11 amino acids. Here the CDR3 DNA reads TGTGCCAGTCTTTCGGGCTATGGCTACACCTTC. It specifies CASLSGYGYTF.

This sequence joins TRBV9 and TRBJ2-2, with D perhaps TRBD1 (5 bases). The V and J ends lost 1 base and 0 bases respectively, with 19 bases between them. Germline loops: CDR1 SGDLS, CDR2 YYNGEE. The CDR3 has 19 residues. CDR3 amino acids: CASSVRPSPGSSNTGELFF. The CDR3 coding sequence is TGTGCCAGCAGCGTACGGCCCTCCCCAGGGTCTTCGAACACCGGGGAGCTGTTTTTT.

This chain uses TRBV10-3 with TRBJ2-5, with 7 bases fitting TRBD2. The CDR3 loop spans 14 amino acids. Germline loops: CDR1 ENHRY, CDR2 SYGVKD. After removal of 8 bases from V and 2 bases from J, the junction contained 8 bases not matched to a gene. CDR3: CAIGYSSGQETQYF. DNA of the CDR3: TGTGCCATCGGATACTCTAGCGGACAAGAGACCCAGTACTTC.

J is TRBJ2-7 and V is TRBV6-5; 7 bases are shared with TRBD1. CDR1 and CDR2 (germline): MNHEY, SVGAGI. Trimming at V came to 4 bases and at J to 2 bases, leaving 5 bases not matched to a gene. The CDR3 covers 14 residues. CDR3 bases: TGTGCCAGCAGTTCCCGACAGGGACCCTACGAGCAGTACTTC. As protein: CASSSRQGPYEQYF.